Reported below is one T cell receptor (beta chain). This sample was taken from a study of CD8 T cells in Susac syndrome. CDR3 length: 15 amino acids. The trim removed 1 base at V and 3 bases at J, leaving 8 bases unmatched. Germline V gene data show CDR1 as GTSNPN and CDR2 as SVGIG (reference sequence). The RNA, about 0.5 to 1 ug, was put through reverse transcription using random hexamers. Each CDR3 protein is one row after TCRdb ran MiXCR on the immunoSEQ multiplex PCR reads. The table has 180,000 or so distinct CDR3 sequences, approximately 96% seen once. This chain links TRBV30 with TRBJ2-7; 8 bases match TRBD1. The sequence derives from a human donor in good health. Sequenced sample: CD4+ T cells from PBMCs. CDR3 sequence reads: CAWSGGTGLLYEQYF. CDR3 nucleotide sequence: TGTGCCTGGAGTGGCGGGACAGGACTCCTCTACGAGCAGTACTTC. The full variable domain, rest sourced from reference TRBV30 and TRBJ2-7, is SQTIHQWPATLVQPVGSPLSLECTVEGTSNPNLYWYRQAAGRGLQLLFYSVGIGQISSEVPQNLSASRPQDRQFILSSKKLLLSDSGFYLCAWSGGTGLLYEQYFGPGTRLTVT.